Following are 9 T cell receptor beta chains from one sample sequenced in a study of T cells expressing NK-cell markers (dated by TCRdb to the early 2020s). Libraries were made using 5' RACE. The listed sequencing device is Illumina HiSeq 2000. One entry per CDR3 protein sequence results from the TCRdb reprocessing of the reads, with DNA left out. The table held for this sample gives about 260,000 distinct CDR3 sequences. Around 4.3% of the sample lies in the top ten. The sample taken for sequencing was blood T cells: a sorted CD56 or NKG2C T cell subset, CD4+ or CD8+ T cells, or bulk PBMC T cells (not recorded which). The source is a woman aged 18 to 75 in good health.

This clonotype is called medium-sized based on its frequency. The chain joins TRBV4-3 to TRBJ2-1. Germline assignment: CDR1 LGHNA and CDR2 YSLEER. The CDR3 consists of 17 residues. This CDR3 reads CASSQDLNTPSYNEQFF.

This rearrangement joins TRBV6-2 or TRBV6-3 to TRBJ2-1; TCRdb gives TRBD1 as the D gene, but with no DNA this cannot be confirmed. Germline V CDR1 and CDR2: MNHEY, SVGEGT. The CDR3 runs 17 residues. The CDR3 loop reads CASSYRWQGAKYNEQFF.

The chain uses TRBV7-2 and TRBJ2-4; TCRdb's D call, TRBD1, is unchecked because there is no DNA. The CDR3 sequence is 15 residues long. Germline loops: CDR1 SGHTA, CDR2 FQGNSA. The chain's CDR3 is CASSADRGRENIQYF.

The chain employs TRBV20-1 and TRBJ2-1; as DNA is missing, the TRBD2 call by TCRdb cannot be tested. Germline loops: CDR1 DFQATT, CDR2 SNEGSKA (reference sequence). This CDR3 comprises 16 residues. CDR3 region: CSARRGVVGGYNEQFF.

The chain has TRBV29-1 and TRBJ2-1. The germline gives CDR1 SQVTM, CDR2 ANQGSEA. The CDR3 totals 13 residues. CDR3 loop: CSVGLSSYNEQFF.

V is TRBV20-1 and J is TRBJ2-7; TCRdb names TRBD1, which stays unverified in the absence of DNA. This CDR3 has 14 residues. Germline CDR1 DFQATT, CDR2 SNEGSKA (reference sequence). CDR3 region: CSAFGGRGSYEQYF.

The chain uses TRBV4-3 and TRBJ2-5; the D gene TCRdb calls, TRBD2, cannot be checked with no DNA. The CDR3 contains 14 residues. Germline CDR1 LGHNA, CDR2 YSLEER. The CDR3 spells CASSQGLAEETQYF.

The rearrangement links TRBV6-2 or TRBV6-3 to TRBJ2-1. Germline V CDR1 and CDR2: MNHEY, SVGEGT. The CDR3 loop spans 12 amino acids. The CDR3 region is CASSHYYNEQFF.

The chain has TRBV4-1 and TRBJ2-2. Germline V gene lookup returns CDR1 MGHRA and CDR2 YSYEKL. The CDR3 totals 14 residues. CDR3 amino acids: CASRRYGDAGELFF.